The sequence of this TCR beta chain was determined in a study of Ad26.COV2.S vaccination and SARS-CoV-2 variants. Study-wide background: Ad26.COV2.S given intramuscularly, once or twice 56 days apart.

The assay was immunoSEQ multiplex PCR, and TCRdb's table has in-frame clones only and misses some. The profile shows about 320,000 clones, roughly 90% of them singletons. Notes on the study in general: From the TCR breadth and depth analyses, total T cell responses may have been underestimated. Substantial breadth in spike-specific CD8+ and CD4+ T cell responses was reportedly seen after vaccination.

Indicated treatment: 15 to 20 received Ad26.COV2.S at low or high dose, single or two shots; several received placebo; per-sample allocation not given. All samples were drawn on day 63, counting from the first vaccine or placebo injection. It was Wuhan-strain SARS-CoV-2 spike that the Ad26 vaccine vector expressed. As for this clone: What it binds is unknown.

CDR3 length equals 15 residues. Trimming cost V 5 bases and J 12 bases; bases outside gene matches: 17. Germline V CDR1 and CDR2: MNHEY, SVGAGI. This chain links TRBV6-5 with TRBJ1-1, with TRBD1 matching over 8 bases. This specimen consisted of peripheral blood, obtained in a trial of Ad26.COV2.S vaccine versus placebo. The sequence was collected from a person between 18 and 59 years old who received the Ad26.COV2.S COVID-19 vaccine or a placebo. This chain's CDR3 is CASSKADRVWVATFF. Written as DNA, the CDR3 is TGTGCCAGCAGTAAGGCGGACAGGGTGTGGGTGGCGACTTTCTTT.